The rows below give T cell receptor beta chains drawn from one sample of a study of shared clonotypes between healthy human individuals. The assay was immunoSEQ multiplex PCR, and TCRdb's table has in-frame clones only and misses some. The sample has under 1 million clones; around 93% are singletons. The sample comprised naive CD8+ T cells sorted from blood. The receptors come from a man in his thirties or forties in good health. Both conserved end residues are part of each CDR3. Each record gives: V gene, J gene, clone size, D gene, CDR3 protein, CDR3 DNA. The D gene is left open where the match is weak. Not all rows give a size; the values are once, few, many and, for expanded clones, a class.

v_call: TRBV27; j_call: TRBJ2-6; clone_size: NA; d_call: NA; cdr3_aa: CASSLWGGGANVLTF; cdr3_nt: TGTGCCAGCAGTTTATGGGGCGGCGGGGCCAACGTCCTGACTTTC
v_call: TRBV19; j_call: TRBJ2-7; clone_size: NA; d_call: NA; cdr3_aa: CASSPTGNSYEQYF; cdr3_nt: TGTGCCAGTAGTCCGACAGGCAACTCCTACGAGCAGTACTTC
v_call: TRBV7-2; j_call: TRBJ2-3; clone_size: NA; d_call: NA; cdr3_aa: CASSGRVTDTQYF; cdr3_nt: TGTGCCAGCAGCGGCAGGGTCACAGATACGCAGTATTTT
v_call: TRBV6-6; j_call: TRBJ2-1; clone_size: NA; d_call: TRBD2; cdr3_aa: CASSYEGGAFNEQFF; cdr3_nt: TGTGCCAGCAGTTACGAGGGAGGGGCTTTCAATGAGCAGTTCTTC
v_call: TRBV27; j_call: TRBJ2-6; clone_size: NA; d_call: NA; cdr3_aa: CASSLFAGAAGANVLTF; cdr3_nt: TGTGCCAGCAGTTTATTTGCGGGGGCCGCTGGGGCCAACGTCCTGACTTTC
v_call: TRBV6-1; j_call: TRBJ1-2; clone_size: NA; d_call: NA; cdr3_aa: CASSEALEKRHYGYTF; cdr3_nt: TGTGCCAGCAGTGAAGCGCTTGAGAAACGCCACTATGGCTACACCTTC
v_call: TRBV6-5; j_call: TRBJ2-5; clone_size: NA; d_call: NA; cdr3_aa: CASSYSIAEETQYF; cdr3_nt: TGTGCCAGCAGTTACTCGATAGCTGAAGAGACCCAGTACTTC
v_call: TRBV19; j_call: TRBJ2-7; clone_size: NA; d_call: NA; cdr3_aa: CASSLASYSSYEQYF; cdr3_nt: TGTGCCAGTAGTCTAGCGTCCTATAGCTCCTACGAGCAGTACTTC
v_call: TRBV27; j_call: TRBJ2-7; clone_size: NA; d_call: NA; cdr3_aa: CASSLIRDGYEQYF; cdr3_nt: TGTGCCAGCAGTTTAATTCGGGACGGATACGAGCAGTACTTC
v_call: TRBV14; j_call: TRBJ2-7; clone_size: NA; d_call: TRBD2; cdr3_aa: CASSQTSGPRDEQYF; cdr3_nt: TGTGCCAGCAGCCAGACTAGCGGGCCCCGCGACGAGCAGTACTTC
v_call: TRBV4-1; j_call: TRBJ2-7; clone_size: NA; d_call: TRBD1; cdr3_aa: CASSQAGQGAVYEQYF; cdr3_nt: TGCGCCAGCAGCCAAGCGGGACAGGGGGCGGTCTACGAGCAGTACTTC
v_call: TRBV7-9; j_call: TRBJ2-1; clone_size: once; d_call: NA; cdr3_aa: CASTLGDFNEQFF; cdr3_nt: TGTGCCAGCACCTTGGGGGACTTCAATGAGCAGTTCTTC
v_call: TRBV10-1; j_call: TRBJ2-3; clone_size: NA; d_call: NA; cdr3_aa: CASSESISRGTDTQYF; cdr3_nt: TGCGCCAGCAGTGAGTCGATTAGCAGGGGCACAGATACGCAGTATTTT
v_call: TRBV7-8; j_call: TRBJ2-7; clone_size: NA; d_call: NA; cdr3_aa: CASSLAPGQQTYEQYF; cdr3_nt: TGTGCCAGCAGCTTAGCCCCTGGACAGCAAACCTACGAGCAGTACTTC
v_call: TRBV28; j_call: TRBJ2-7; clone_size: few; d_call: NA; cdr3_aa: CASSLWGSGDGEQYF; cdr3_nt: TGTGCCAGCAGTTTATGGGGGTCGGGTGATGGCGAGCAGTACTTC
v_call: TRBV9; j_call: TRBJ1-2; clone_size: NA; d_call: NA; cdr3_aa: CASSGSAVSYGYTF; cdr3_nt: TGTGCCAGCAGCGGAAGCGCAGTCAGCTATGGCTACACCTTC
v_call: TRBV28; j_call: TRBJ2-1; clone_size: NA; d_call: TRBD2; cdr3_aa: CASSSYITGTSGSSLRSYNEQFF; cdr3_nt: TGTGCCAGCAGTTCATATATCACCGGTACTAGCGGGAGTTCACTACGGTCCTACAATGAGCAGTTCTTC
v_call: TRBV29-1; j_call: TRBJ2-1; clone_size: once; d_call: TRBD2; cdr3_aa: CSGISGTSGRGTYNEQFF; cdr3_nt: TGCAGCGGCATTTCCGGGACTAGCGGGAGAGGTACCTACAATGAGCAGTTCTTC
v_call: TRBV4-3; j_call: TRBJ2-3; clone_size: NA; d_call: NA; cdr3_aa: CASSQDFHGTLGYTDTQYF; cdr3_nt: TGCGCCAGCAGCCAAGATTTCCATGGGACTCTAGGTTACACAGATACGCAGTATTTT
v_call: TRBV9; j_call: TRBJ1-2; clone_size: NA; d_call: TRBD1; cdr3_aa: CASSADRGSNGYTF; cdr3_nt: TGTGCCAGCAGCGCGGACAGGGGGTCGAATGGCTACACCTTC
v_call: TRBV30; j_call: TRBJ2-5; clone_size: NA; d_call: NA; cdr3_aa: CAWSLAGTLETQYF; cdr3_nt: TGTGCCTGGAGTCTGGCGGGGACCCTAGAGACCCAGTACTTC
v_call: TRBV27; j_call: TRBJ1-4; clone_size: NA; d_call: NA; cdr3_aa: CASSLTGGEEKLFF; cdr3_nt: TGTGCCAGCAGCCTGACGGGAGGGGAGGAAAAACTGTTTTTT
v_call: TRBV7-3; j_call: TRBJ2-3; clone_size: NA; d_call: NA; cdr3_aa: CASSLAGPSTDTQYF; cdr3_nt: TGTGCCAGCAGCTTAGCGGGACCTAGCACAGATACGCAGTATTTT
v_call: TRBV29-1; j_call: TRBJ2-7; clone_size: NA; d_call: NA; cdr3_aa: CSVVPLTTKNYEQYF; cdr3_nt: TGCAGCGTTGTGCCCCTCACGACAAAGAACTACGAGCAGTACTTC
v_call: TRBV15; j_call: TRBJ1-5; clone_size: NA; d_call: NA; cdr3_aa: CATSTRTIGYNQPQHF; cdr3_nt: TGTGCCACCAGCACACGAACTATCGGGTACAATCAGCCCCAGCATTTT
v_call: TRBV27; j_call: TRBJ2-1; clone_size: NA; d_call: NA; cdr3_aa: CATSLSSYNEQFF; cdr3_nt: TGTGCCACCTCTCTTAGCTCCTACAATGAGCAGTTCTTC
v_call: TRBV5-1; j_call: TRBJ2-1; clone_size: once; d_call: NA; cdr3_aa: CASSLTGDEQFF; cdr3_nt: TGCGCCAGCAGCTTAACGGGGGATGAGCAGTTCTTC
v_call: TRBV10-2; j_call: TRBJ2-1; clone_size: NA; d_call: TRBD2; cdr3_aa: CASSGVLAGGEQFF; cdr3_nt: TGCGCCAGCAGTGGAGTCTTAGCGGGAGGTGAGCAGTTCTTC
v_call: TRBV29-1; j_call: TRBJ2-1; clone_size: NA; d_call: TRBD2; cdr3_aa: CSVEASGGYNEQFF; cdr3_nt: TGCAGCGTTGAGGCTAGCGGGGGATACAATGAGCAGTTCTTC
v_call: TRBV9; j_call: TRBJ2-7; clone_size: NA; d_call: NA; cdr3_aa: CASSEDNYYEQYF; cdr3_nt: TGTGCCAGCAGCGAGGACAATTACTACGAGCAGTACTTC
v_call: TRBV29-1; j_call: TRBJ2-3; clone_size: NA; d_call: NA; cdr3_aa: CSVEGFTSTDTQYF; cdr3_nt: TGCAGCGTGGAGGGATTCACTAGCACAGATACGCAGTATTTT
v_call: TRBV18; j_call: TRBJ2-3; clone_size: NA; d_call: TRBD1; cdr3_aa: CASSPKTDRESALYWDTQYF; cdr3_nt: TGTGCCAGCTCACCTAAGACGGACAGGGAAAGCGCCCTCTATTGGGATACGCAGTATTTT